Below are 12 T cell receptor beta chains sequenced from a single sample in a study of blood T cell repertoires in COVID-19. Method: immunoSEQ multiplex PCR; TCRdb's copy keeps in-frame clones and lacks some. This sample has approximately 52,000 clones, with 90% found just once. Sequenced input: peripheral blood. All receptors derive from a human donor in a cohort sampled during active COVID-19.

The chain recombines TRBV7-2 with TRBJ2-2; 8 bases line up with TRBD2. The V gene's germline CDR1 is SGHTA and CDR2 FQGNSA. V lost 6 bases to trimming and J lost 6 bases; unmatched junction nucleotides: 6. The CDR3 is 14 amino acids. The CDR3 DNA reads TGTGCCAGCAGGCCGGGAGGGGCGGCCGGGGAGCTGTTTTTT. Protein: CASRPGGAAGELFF.

The gene calls are TRBV4-1 and TRBJ2-3; 10 bases match TRBD2. From germline, CDR1 is MGHRA and CDR2 YSYEKL. V gave up 3 bases and J gave up 1 base; unmatched junction bases: 1. The CDR3 runs to 15 residues. The CDR3 protein is CASSHGTSGTDTQYF. DNA of the CDR3: TGCGCCAGCAGCCACGGGACTAGCGGCACAGATACGCAGTATTTT.

The chain joins TRBV5-1 to TRBJ2-1; 8 bases fit TRBD1. Germline V gives CDR1 SGHRS, CDR2 YFSETQ. With V trimmed by 3 bases and J by 7 bases, 18 bases remained unmatched. The CDR3 has 18 amino acids. Here the CDR3 reads CASSSGQGAPLQRNEQFF. The CDR3 DNA reads TGCGCCAGCAGCTCTGGACAGGGAGCCCCTCTCCAAAGGAATGAGCAGTTCTTC.

This clone was found a few times. This chain joins TRBV28 and TRBJ2-7; 10 bases match TRBD1. V dropped 6 bases and J dropped 4; count of bases not matched to a gene: 12. CDR3 length equals 16 residues. Germline-derived CDR1 and CDR2 are MDHEN and SYDVKM. Here the CDR3 DNA reads TGTGCCAGCAGATCAACCGGGACAGGGGCCTGGTACGAGCAGTACTTC. It codes for CASRSTGTGAWYEQYF.

This clone occurred once. The rearrangement uses TRBV6-1 and TRBJ2-2; 11 bases align to TRBD1. The CDR3 loop spans 16 amino acids. With V trimmed by 4 bases and J by 5 bases, 6 bases remained unmatched. Germline V gene data show CDR1 as MNHNS and CDR2 as SASEGT. In DNA, the CDR3 is TGTGCCAGCAGTGCCCAGGACAGGGGGCATACCGGGGAGCTGTTTTTT. Protein: CASSAQDRGHTGELFF.

V and J are TRBV29-1 and TRBJ1-4; no clear D. Germline V gene lookup returns CDR1 SQVTM and CDR2 ANQGSEA. Deletions cut 4 bases from V and 6 bases from J, with 9 bases between. The CDR3 has 12 residues. The CDR3 loop is CSVVGSHEKLFF. CDR3 nucleotide sequence: TGCAGCGTTGTGGGCAGCCATGAAAAACTGTTTTTT.

V gene TRBV5-4 combines with J gene TRBJ2-3; 7 bases agree with TRBD2. Germline CDR1 SGHNT, CDR2 YYREEE (reference sequence). After removal of 5 bases from V and 2 bases from J, the junction contained 11 bases not matched to a gene. The CDR3 is made up of 16 amino acids. The CDR3 DNA is TGTGCCAGCAGTCCTACAACTAGCGTTTCCACAGATACGCAGTATTTT. It translates to CASSPTTSVSTDTQYF.

The chain links TRBV12-5 to TRBJ2-2, with 9 bases identical to TRBD2. Unmatched junction bases numbered 7, after V lost 1 base and J lost 4 bases. The CDR3 is 17 amino acids. Germline V CDR1 and CDR2: LGHNT, FRNRAP. The CDR3 region has the DNA TGTGCTAGTGGTTTGGGCGGGACTAGCCAAAGCACCGGGGAGCTGTTTTTT. Translating it yields CASGLGGTSQSTGELFF.

The chain is built from TRBV27 and TRBJ2-7, with 7 bases aligning to TRBD2. V dropped 8 bases and J dropped 2; count of bases not matched to a gene: 9. Per the germline V gene, CDR1 is MNHEY and CDR2 is SMNVEV (reference sequence). There are 14 residues in the CDR3. DNA for the CDR3: TGTGCCAGCCCAAAGCGGGATGGCACCTACGAGCAGTACTTC. It specifies CASPKRDGTYEQYF.

This chain uses TRBV15 with TRBJ1-4; D is ambiguous. There are 13 residues in the CDR3. Germline V gene data show CDR1 as LNHNV and CDR2 as YYDKDF (reference sequence). Trimming pared 5 bases from V and 0 bases from J, leaving 4 bases between. CDR3 region: CATSRATNEKLFF. As DNA, the CDR3 is TGTGCCACCAGCCGGGCAACTAATGAAAAACTGTTTTTT.

The chain combines TRBV7-8 with TRBJ1-4, with 8 nucleotides matching TRBD1. Germline CDR1 and CDR2: SGHVS and FQNEAQ. V gave up 5 bases and J gave up 10 bases; unmatched junction bases: 9. The CDR3 loop spans 14 amino acids. CDR3 sequence reads: CASSVDRVIGKLFF. The CDR3 DNA reads as TGTGCCAGCAGCGTGGACAGGGTTATAGGAAAACTGTTTTTT. Drawing the rest from reference TRBV7-8 and TRBJ1-4, the complete variable domain is GAGVSQSPRYKVAKRGQDVALRCDPISGHVSLFWYQQALGQGPEFLTYFQNEAQLDKSGLPSDRFFAERPEGSVSTLKIQRTQQEDSAVYLCASSVDRVIGKLFFGSGTQLSVL.

V and J are TRBV6-6 and TRBJ1-4, with D possibly matching TRBD1 (5 bases). The V gene's germline CDR1 is MNHNY and CDR2 SVGAGI (reference sequence). V was shortened by 5 bases and J by 2 bases, with 15 bases between the two germline ends. The CDR3 length is 16 residues. The CDR3 protein is CASSPVRGVTNEKLFF. CDR3 coding DNA: TGTGCCAGCAGTCCGGTCCGGGGGGTGACTAATGAAAAACTGTTTTTT.